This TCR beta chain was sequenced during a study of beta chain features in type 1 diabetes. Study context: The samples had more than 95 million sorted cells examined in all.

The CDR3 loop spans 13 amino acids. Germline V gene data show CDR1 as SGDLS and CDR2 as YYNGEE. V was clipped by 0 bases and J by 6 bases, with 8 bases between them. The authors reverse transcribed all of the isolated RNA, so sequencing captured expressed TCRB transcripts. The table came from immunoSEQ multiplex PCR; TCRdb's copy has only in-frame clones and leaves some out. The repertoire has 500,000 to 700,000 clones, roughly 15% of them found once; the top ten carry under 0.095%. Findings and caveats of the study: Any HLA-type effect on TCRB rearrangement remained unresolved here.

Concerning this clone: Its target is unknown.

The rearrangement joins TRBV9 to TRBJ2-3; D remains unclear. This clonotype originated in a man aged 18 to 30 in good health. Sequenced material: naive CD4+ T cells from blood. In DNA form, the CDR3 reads TGTGCCAGCAGCGTAGATGGTTCGGATACGCAGTATTTT. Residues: CASSVDGSDTQYF.